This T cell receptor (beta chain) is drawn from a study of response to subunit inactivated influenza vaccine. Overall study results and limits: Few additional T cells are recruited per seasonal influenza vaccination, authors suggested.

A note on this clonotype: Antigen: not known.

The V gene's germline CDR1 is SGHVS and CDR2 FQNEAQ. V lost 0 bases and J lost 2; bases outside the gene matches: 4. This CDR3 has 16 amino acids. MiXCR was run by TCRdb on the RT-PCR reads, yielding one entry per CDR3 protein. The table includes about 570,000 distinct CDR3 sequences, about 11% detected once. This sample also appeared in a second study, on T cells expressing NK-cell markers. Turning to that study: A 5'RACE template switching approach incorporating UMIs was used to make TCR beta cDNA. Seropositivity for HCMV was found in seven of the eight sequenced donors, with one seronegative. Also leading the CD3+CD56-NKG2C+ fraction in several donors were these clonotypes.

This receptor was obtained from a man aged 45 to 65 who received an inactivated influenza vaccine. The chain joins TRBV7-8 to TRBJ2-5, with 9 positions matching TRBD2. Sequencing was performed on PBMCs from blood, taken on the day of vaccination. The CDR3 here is CASSLAPSGEQETQYF. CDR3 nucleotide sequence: TGTGCCAGCAGCTTAGCGCCTAGCGGGGAACAAGAGACCCAGTACTTC.